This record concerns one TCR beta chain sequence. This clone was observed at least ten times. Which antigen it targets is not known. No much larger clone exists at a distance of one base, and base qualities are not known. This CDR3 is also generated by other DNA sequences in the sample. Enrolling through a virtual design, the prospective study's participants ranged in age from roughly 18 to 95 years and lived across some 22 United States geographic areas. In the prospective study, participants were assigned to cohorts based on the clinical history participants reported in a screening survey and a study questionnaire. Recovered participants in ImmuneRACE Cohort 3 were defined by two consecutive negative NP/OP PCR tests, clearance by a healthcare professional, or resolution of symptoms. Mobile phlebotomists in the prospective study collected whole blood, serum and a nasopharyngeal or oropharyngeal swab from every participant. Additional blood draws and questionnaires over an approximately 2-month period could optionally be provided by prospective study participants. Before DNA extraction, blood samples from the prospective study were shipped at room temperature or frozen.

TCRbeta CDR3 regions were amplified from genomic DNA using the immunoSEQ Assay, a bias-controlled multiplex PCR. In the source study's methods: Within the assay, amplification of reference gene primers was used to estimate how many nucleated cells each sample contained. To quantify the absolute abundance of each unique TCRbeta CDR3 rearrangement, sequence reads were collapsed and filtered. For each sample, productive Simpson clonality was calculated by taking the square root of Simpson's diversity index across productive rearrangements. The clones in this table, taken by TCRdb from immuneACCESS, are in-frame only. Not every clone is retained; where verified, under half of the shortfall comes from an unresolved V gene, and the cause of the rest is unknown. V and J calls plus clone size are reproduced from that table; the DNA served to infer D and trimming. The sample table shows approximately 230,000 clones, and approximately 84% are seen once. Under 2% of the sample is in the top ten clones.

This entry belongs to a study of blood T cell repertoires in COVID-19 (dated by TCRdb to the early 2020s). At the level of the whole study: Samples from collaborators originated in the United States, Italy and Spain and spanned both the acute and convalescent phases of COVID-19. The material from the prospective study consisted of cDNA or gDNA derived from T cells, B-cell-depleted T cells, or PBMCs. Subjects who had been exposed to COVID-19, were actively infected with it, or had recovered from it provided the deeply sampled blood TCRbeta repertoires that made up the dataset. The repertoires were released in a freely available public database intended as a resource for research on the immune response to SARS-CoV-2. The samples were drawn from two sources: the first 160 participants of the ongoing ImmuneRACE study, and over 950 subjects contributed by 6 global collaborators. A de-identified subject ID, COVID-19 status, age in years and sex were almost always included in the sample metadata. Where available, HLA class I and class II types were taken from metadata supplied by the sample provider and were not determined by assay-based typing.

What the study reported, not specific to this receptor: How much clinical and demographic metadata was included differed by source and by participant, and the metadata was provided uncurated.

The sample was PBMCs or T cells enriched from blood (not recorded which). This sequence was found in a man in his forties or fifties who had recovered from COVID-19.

CDR3 region: CASSSRIYGYTF. The DNA is TGTGCCAGCAGCTCCAGGATCTATGGCTACACCTTC. The chain is made from TRBV7-9 and TRBJ1-2, with the D gene not clear enough to name. The CDR3 has 12 amino acids, counting the end cysteine and phenylalanine. Only the CDR3 region is kept as DNA, spanning 36 bases read in frame from base 1. The germline V gene (reference sequence) provides CDR1 SEHNR and CDR2 FQNEAQ. The junction carries 7 bases between V and J, which are trimmed by 4 bases and 4 bases respectively.